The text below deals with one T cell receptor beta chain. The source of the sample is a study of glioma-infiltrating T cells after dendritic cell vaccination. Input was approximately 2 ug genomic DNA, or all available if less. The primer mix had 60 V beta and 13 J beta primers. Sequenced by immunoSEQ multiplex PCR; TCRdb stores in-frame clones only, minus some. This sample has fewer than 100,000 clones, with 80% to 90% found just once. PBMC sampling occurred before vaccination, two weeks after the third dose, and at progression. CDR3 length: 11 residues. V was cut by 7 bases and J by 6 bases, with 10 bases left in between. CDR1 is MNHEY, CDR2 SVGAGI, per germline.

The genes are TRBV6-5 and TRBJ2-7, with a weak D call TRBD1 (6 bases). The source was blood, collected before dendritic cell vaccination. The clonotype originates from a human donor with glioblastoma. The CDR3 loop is CASKTGSEQYF. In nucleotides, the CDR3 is TGTGCCAGCAAAACAGGGAGCGAGCAGTACTTC.